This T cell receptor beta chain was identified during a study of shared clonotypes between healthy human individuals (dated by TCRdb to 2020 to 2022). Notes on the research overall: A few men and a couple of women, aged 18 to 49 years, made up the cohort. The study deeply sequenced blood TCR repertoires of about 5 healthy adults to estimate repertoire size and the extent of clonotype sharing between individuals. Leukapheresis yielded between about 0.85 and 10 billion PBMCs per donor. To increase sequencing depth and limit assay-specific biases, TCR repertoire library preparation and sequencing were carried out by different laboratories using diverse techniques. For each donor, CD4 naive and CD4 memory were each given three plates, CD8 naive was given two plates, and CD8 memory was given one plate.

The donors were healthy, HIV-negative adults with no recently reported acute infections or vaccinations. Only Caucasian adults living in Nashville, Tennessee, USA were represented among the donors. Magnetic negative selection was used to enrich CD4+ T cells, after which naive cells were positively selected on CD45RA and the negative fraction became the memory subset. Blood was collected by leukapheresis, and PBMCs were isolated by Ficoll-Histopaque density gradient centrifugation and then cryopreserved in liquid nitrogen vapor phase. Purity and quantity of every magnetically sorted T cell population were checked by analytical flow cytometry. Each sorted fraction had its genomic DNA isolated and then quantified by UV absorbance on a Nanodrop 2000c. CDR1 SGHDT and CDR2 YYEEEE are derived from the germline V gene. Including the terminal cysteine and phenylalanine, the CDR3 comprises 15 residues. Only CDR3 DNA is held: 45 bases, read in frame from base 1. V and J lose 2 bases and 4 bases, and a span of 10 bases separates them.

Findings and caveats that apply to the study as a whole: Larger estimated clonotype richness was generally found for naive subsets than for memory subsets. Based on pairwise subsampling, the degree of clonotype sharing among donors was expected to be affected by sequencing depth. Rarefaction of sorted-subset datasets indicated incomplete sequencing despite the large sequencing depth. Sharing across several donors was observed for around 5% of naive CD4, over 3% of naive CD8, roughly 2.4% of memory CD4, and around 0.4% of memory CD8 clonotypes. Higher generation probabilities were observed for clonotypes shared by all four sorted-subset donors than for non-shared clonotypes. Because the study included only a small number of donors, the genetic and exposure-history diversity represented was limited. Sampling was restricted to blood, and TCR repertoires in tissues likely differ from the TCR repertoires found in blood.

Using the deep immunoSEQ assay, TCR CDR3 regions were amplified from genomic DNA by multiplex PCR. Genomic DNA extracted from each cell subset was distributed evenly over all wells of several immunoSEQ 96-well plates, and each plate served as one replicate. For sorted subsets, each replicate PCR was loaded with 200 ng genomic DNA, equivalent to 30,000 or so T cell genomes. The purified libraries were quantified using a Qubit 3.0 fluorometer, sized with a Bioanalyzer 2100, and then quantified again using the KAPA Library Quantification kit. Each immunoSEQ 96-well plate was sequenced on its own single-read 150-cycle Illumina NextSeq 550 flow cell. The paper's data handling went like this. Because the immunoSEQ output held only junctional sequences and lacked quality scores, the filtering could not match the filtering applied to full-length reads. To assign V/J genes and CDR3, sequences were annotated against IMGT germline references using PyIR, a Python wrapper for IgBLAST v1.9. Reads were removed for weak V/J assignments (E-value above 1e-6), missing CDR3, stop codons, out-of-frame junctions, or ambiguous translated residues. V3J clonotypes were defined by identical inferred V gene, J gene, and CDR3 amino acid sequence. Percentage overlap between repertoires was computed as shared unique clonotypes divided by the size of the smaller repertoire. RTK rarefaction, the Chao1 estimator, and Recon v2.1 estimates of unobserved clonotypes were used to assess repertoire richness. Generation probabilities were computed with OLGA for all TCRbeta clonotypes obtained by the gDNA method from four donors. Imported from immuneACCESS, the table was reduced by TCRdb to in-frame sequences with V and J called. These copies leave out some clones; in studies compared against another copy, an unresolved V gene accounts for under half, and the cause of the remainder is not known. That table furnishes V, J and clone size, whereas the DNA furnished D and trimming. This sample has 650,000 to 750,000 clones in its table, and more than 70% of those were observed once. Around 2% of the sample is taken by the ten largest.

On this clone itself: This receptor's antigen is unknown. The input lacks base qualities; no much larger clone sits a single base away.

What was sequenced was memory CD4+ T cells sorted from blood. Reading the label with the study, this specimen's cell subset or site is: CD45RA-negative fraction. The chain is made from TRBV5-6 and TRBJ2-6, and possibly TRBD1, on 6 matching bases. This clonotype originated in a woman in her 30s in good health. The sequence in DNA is TGTGCCAGCAGCTTACAGGGCAAAGGGGCCAACGTCCTGACTTTC. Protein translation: CASSLQGKGANVLTF.